This T cell receptor (beta chain) was captured in a study of cytomegalovirus exposure and HLA in healthy donors. Study details: A subsequent analysis stated that the 100 to 150 validation repertoires were run on the same platform as the 550 to 750 first-cohort repertoires.

Sequencing was performed with immunoSEQ multiplex PCR; in TCRdb, only in-frame clones are kept and a portion is missing. The sample records about 180,000 clones, just under 90% being singletons. Deletions cut 1 base from V and 5 bases from J, with 11 bases between. This CDR3 region has 15 residues. In germline, CDR1 is MNHEY, CDR2 SVGAGI. The TCR sequence derives from a woman in her thirties in good health and CMV-seronegative. This chain joins TRBV6-5 and TRBJ2-2; TRBD1 is a possible D gene (6 bases). Sequencing input: PBMCs. The DNA of the CDR3 is TGTGCCAGCAGTTACTGGGGACAAAAGACCGGGGAGCTGTTTTTT. It encodes CASSYWGQKTGELFF.